This TCR beta chain stems from a study of cytomegalovirus exposure and HLA in healthy donors. Study-level background: HLA-typed donors were the source of approximately 88 million unique TCRs held in an early data release.

Study results and caveats: In a later analysis, most CMV-associated TCR beta chains appeared HLA-restricted.

V was pared by 3 bases and J by 1 base, with 13 bases between. Germline V lookup: CDR1 SGHRS, CDR2 YFSETQ. The CDR3 extends over 15 amino acids. As regards this clone: Its target is not known.

The PCR made use of 60 Vbeta and 13 Jbeta primers. This table comes from immunoSEQ multiplex PCR, and its TCRdb copy is limited to in-frame clones, with some not included. The sample consists of some 150,000 clones, 65% to 75% of them appearing once. The clonotype originates from a man between 18 and 29 years old in good health and CMV-seronegative. The sample comprised PBMCs. The chain carries TRBV5-1 and TRBJ1-1; possibly TRBD1 for D (5 bases). This CDR3 is CASSSDPGQNTEAFF. The CDR3 DNA is TGCGCCAGCAGCTCAGATCCCGGACAGAACACTGAAGCTTTCTTT.